Below, 3 T cell receptor beta chains from the same sample are listed, as sequenced in a study of T cell responses to AZD1222 COVID-19 vaccine. Sequenced by immunoSEQ multiplex PCR; TCRdb stores in-frame clones only, minus some. The sample yields around 130,000 clones, 80% to 95% seen once. Sequencing was performed on peripheral blood, taken on day 0 of AZD1222 vaccination. The source of these receptors is an adult in good health.

CDR3 protein: CASSLLRDPTRGANVLTF. Written as DNA, the CDR3 is TGTGCCAGCTCACTTCTACGGGACCCCACTAGGGGGGCCAACGTCCTGACTTTC. The chain has TRBV18 and TRBJ2-6; D possibly matches TRBD1 or TRBD2 (5 bases each). The CDR3 is 18 amino acids. The germline CDR1 and CDR2 sequences are KGHSH and LQKENI. Trimming removed 4 bases at V and 4 bases at J, with 20 bases between. The full variable domain, its missing parts supplied by reference TRBV18 and TRBJ2-6, is NAGVMQNPRHLVRRRGQEARLRCSPMKGHSHVYWYRQLPEEGLKFMVYLQKENIIDESGMPKERFSAEFPKEGPSILRIQQVVRGDSAAYFCASSLLRDPTRGANVLTFGAGSRLTVL.

The chain carries TRBV5-8 and TRBJ2-2; D gene unclear. Germline CDR1 reads SGHTS; CDR2 reads YDEGEE. The CDR3 is made up of 15 amino acids. Trimming shortened V by 1 base and J by 4 bases, and 11 bases separated the two germline ends. The CDR3 protein is CASSLRAVITGELFF. The CDR3 DNA reads as TGTGCCAGCAGCTTGAGGGCGGTAATCACCGGGGAGCTGTTTTTT. Looking up the rest from reference TRBV5-8 and TRBJ2-2 gives the full variable domain: EAGVTQSPTHLIKTRGQQATLRCSPISGHTSVYWYQQALGLGLQFLLWYDEGEERNRGNFPPRFSGRQFPNYSSELNVNALELEDSALYLCASSLRAVITGELFFGEGSRLTVL.

The J gene is TRBJ1-2, the V gene TRBV9; D might be TRBD1 (5 bases). The CDR3 extends over 14 amino acids. Trimming removed 1 base from V and 4 bases from J, with 11 bases in between. CDR1 SGDLS and CDR2 YYNGEE come from the germline V gene. CDR3 loop: CASSVSTESYGYTF. The CDR3 DNA follows: TGTGCCAGCAGCGTATCGACAGAATCCTATGGCTACACCTTC. Filled out from reference TRBV9 and TRBJ1-2, the complete variable domain reads DSGVTQTPKHLITATGQRVTLRCSPRSGDLSVYWYQQSLDQGLQFLIQYYNGEERAKGNILERFSAQQFPDLHSELNLSSLELGDSALYFCASSVSTESYGYTFGSGTRLTVV.